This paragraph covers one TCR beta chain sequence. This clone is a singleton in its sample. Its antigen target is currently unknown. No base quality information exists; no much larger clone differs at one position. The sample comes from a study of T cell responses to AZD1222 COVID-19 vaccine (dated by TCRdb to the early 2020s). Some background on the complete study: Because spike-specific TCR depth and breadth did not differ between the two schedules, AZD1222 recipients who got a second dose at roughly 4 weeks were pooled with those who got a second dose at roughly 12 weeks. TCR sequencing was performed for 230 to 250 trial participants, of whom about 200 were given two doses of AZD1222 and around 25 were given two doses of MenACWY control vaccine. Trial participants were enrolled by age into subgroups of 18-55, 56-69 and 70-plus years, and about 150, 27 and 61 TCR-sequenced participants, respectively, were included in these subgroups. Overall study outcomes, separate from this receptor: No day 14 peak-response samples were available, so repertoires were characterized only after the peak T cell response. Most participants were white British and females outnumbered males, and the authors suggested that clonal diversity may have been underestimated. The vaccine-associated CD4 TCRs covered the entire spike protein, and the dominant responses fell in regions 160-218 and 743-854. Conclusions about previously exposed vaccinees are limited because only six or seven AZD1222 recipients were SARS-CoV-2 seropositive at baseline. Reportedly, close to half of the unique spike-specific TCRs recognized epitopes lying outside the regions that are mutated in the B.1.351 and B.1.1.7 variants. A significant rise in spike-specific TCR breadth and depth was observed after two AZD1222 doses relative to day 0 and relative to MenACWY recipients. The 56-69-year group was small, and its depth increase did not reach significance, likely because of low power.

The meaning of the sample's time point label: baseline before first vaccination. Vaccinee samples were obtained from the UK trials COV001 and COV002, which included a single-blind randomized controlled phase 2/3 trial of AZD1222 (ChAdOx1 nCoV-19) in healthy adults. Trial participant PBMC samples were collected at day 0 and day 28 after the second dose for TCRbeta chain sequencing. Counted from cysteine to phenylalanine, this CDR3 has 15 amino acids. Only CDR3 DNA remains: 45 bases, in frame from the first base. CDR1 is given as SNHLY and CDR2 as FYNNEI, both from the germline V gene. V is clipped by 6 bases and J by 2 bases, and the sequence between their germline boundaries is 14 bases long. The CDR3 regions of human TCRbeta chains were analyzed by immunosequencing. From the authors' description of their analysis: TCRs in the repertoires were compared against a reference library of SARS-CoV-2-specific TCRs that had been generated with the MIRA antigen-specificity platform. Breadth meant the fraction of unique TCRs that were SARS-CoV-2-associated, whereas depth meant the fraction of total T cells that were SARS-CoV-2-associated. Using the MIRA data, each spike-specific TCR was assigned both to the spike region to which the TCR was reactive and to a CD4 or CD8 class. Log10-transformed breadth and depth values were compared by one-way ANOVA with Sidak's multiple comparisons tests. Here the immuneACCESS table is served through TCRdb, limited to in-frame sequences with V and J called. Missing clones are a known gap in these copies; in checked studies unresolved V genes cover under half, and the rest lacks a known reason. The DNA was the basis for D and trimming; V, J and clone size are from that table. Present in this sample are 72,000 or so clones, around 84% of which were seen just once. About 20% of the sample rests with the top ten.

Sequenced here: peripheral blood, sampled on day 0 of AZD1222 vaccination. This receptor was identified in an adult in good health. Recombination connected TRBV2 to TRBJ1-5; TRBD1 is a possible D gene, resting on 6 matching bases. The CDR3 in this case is CASRTGGHGNQPQHF. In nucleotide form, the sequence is TGTGCCAGCAGAACGGGGGGCCATGGCAATCAGCCCCAGCATTTT.